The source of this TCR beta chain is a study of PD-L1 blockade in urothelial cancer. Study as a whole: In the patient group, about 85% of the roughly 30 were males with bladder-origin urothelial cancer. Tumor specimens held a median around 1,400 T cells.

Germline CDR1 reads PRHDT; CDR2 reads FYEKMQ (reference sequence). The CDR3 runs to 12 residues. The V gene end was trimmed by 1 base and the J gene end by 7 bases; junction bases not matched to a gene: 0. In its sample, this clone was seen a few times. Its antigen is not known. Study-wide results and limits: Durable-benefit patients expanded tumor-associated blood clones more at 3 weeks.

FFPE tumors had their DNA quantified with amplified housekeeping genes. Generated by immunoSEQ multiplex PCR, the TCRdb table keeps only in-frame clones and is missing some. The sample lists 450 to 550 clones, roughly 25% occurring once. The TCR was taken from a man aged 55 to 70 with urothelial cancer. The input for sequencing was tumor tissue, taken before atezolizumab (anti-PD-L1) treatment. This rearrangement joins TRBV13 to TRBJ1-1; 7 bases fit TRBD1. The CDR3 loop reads CASSLDRGEAFF. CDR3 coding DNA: TGTGCCAGCAGCTTAGACAGGGGTGAAGCTTTCTTT. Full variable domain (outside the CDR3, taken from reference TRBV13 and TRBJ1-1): AAGVIQSPRHLIKEKRETATLKCYPIPRHDTVYWYQQGPGQDPQFLISFYEKMQSDKGSIPDRFSAQQFSDYHSELNMSSLELGDSALYFCASSLDRGEAFFGQGTRLTVV.